Below, one T cell receptor beta chain is given with its context. Its antigen is currently unknown. The data were produced by immunoSEQ multiplex PCR, yet TCRdb's version contains in-frame clones alone and is incomplete. There are some 39,000 clones in the sample; 85% to 95% occur only once, and 3.5% to 4% lies in the top ten. The length of the CDR3 is 15 residues. In germline, CDR1 is SEHNR, CDR2 FQNEAQ (reference sequence). The junction had 8 bases not matched to a gene; V was cut back by 5 bases and J by 4 bases. This entry is derived from a study of graft-versus-host responses after intestinal transplantation. On the study more broadly: Recipients across the board were started on anti-thymocyte globulin induction, then kept on tacrolimus and steroids for about 3 years.

Notes on the study in general: Association was observed between peak circulating GvH clone levels and early post-transplant HvG declines. Ileal or blood samples showed some GvH clones first, and such clones were also found in recipient marrow. Graft-donor T cell macrochimerism in patients accompanied high graft-versus-host to host-versus-graft clonal ratios in allografts.

The sample in question was PBMCs, obtained 700 to 750 days after intestinal transplantation. The origin of this receptor is a human patient who received an intestinal transplant, so some T cells may come from the graft donor. The chain uses TRBV7-9 and TRBJ1-2; 9 nucleotides agree with TRBD1. The CDR3 nucleotides are TGTGCCAGCAGCCCGACCCTGGACAGGGGCTATGGCTACACCTTC. This translates into CASSPTLDRGYGYTF.